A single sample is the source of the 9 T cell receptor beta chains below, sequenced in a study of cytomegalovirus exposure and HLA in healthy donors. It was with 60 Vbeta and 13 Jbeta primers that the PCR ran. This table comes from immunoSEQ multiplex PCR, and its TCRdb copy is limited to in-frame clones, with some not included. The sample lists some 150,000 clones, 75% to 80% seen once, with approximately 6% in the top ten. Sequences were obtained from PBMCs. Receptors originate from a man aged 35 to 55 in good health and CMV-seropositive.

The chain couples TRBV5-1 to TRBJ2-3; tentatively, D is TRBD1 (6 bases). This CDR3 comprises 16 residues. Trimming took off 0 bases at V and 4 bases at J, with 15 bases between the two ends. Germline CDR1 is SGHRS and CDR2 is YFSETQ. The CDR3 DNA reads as TGCGCCAGCAGCTTGGTCTCGACAGGTCTAGCAGATACGCAGTATTTT. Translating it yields CASSLVSTGLADTQYF.

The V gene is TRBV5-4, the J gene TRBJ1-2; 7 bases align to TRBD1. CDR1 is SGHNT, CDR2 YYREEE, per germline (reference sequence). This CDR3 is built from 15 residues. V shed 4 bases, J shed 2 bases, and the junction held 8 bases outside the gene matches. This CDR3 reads CASSGFKGANYGYTF. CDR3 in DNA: TGTGCCAGCAGCGGTTTCAAGGGGGCAAACTATGGCTACACCTTC.

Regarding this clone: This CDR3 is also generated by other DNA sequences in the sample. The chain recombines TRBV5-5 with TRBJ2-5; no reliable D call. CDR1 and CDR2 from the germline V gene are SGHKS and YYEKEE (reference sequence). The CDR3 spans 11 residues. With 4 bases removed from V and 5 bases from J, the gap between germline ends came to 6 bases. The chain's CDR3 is CASSPRETQYF. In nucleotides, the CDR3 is TGTGCCAGCAGCCCTCGTGAGACCCAGTACTTC.

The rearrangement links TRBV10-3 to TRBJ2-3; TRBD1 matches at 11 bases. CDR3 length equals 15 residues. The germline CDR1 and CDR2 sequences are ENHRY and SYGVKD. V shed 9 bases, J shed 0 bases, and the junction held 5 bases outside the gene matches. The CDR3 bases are TGTGCCATAGCCGGGACAGGGGGGAGCACAGATACGCAGTATTTT. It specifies CAIAGTGGSTDTQYF.

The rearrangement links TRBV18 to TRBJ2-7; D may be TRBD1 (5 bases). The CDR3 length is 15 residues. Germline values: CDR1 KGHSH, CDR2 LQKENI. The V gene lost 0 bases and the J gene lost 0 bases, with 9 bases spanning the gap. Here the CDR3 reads CASSPPSQGSYEQYF. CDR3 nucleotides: TGTGCCAGCTCACCACCGTCCCAGGGCTCCTACGAGCAGTACTTC.

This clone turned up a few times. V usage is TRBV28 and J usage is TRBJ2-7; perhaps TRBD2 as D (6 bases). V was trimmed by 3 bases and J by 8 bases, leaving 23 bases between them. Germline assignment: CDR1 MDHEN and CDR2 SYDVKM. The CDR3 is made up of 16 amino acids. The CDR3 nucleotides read TGTGCCAGCAGTTTCCCACCGGGGGACGGTGCGTACAAGCAGTACTTC. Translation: CASSFPPGDGAYKQYF.

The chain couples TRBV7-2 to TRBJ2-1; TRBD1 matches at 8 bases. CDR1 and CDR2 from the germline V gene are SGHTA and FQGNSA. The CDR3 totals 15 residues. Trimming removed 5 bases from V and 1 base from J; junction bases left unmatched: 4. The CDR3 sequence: CASSPDRGSYNEQFF. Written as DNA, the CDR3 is TGTGCCAGCAGCCCCGACAGGGGTTCCTACAATGAGCAGTTCTTC.

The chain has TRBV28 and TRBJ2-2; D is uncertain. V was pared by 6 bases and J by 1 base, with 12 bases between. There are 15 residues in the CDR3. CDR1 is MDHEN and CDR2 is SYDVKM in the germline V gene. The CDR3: CASSPGDLNTGELFF. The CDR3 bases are TGTGCCAGCAGCCCTGGTGACTTGAACACCGGGGAGCTGTTTTTT.

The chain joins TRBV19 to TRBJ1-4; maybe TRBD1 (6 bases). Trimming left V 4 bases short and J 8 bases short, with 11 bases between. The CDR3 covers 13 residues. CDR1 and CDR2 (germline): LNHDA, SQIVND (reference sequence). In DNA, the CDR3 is TGTGCCAGTAGTAGAGACAGGTCGGAAAAACTGTTTTTT. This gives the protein CASSRDRSEKLFF.